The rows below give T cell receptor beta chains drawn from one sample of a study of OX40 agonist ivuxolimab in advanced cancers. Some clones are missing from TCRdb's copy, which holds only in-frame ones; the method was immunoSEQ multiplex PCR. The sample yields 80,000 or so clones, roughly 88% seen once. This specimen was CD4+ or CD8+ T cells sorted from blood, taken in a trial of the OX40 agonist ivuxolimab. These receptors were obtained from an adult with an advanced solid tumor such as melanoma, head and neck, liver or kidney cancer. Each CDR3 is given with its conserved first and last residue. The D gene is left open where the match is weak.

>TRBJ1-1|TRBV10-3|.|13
CAISGQLNTEAFF
TGTGCCATCAGTGGACAGCTGAACACTGAAGCTTTCTTT
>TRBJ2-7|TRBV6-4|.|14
CASGRPPPSYEQYF
TGTGCCAGCGGACGTCCGCCCCCCTCCTACGAGCAGTACTTC
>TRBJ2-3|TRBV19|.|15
CASSTQHILTDTQYF
TGTGCCAGTAGTACACAGCACATCCTCACAGATACGCAGTATTTT
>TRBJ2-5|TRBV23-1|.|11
CASSRAETQYF
TGCGCCAGCAGTCGTGCAGAGACCCAGTACTTC
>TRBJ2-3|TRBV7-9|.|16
CASSLEGRGGADTQYF
TGTGCCAGCAGCTTAGAAGGCAGGGGAGGAGCAGATACGCAGTATTTT
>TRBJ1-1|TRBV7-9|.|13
CASSFDVNTEAFF
TGTGCCAGCAGCTTTGACGTGAACACTGAAGCTTTCTTT
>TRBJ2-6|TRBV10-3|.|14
CAISEVGEANVLTF
TGTGCCATCAGTGAGGTCGGGGAAGCCAACGTCCTGACTTTC
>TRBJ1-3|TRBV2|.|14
CASSQNTAGNTIYF
TGTGCCAGCAGTCAAAACACGGCTGGAAACACCATATATTTT
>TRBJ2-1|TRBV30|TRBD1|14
CAWSQGQRSREQFF
TGTGCCTGGAGTCAGGGACAGAGGAGCCGTGAGCAGTTCTTC
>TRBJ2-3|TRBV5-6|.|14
CASSPRTGGDTQYF
TGTGCCAGCAGTCCGAGGACAGGAGGGGATACGCAGTATTTT
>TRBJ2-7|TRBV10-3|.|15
CAIRSEKGRSYEQYF
TGTGCCATCAGGTCCGAAAAGGGACGCTCCTACGAGCAGTACTTC
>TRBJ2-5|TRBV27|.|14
CASSLSLVGETQYF
TGTGCCAGCAGTTTATCCCTCGTGGGGGAGACCCAGTACTTC
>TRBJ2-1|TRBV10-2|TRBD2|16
CASAGLAGFSKNEQFF
TGCGCCAGCGCCGGACTAGCGGGATTTTCTAAGAATGAGCAGTTCTTC
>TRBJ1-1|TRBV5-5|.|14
CASSLVTGNTEAFF
TGTGCCAGCAGCTTGGTGACAGGGAACACTGAAGCTTTCTTT
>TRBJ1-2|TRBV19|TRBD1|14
CASSIDNRGYGYTF
TGTGCCAGTAGTATAGATAACAGGGGCTATGGCTACACCTTC
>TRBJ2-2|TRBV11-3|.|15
CASSSPRVSTGELFF
TGTGCCAGCAGCTCCCCCAGGGTCTCCACCGGGGAGCTGTTTTTT
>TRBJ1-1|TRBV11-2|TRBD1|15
CASSAQTGGSFRAFF
TGTGCCAGCAGCGCACAGACAGGGGGCAGTTTTAGGGCTTTCTTT
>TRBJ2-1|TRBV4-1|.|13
CASSQGTPDEQFF
TGCGCCAGCAGCCAAGGGACGCCGGATGAGCAGTTCTTC
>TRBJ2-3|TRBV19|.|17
CASSHSPLWGSTDTQYF
TGTGCCAGTAGTCATAGCCCCCTCTGGGGTAGCACAGATACGCAGTATTTT
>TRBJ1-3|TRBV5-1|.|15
CASSPRGGLGNTIYF
TGCGCCAGCAGCCCCCGTGGGGGGTTAGGAAACACCATATATTTT